The clone carrying this TCR beta chain turned up a few times. The data were taken from a study of T cells in localized non-small cell lung cancer. In germline, CDR1 is SNHLY, CDR2 FYNNEI. The germline V and J ends were trimmed by 6 bases and 6 bases, with 14 bases remaining between them. The CDR3 is made up of 13 amino acids. Measured with immunoSEQ multiplex PCR; TCRdb has only the in-frame clones, and not every one. The data contain tens of thousands of clones, roughly 81% of them singletons. The clonotype comes from a man aged 40 to 70 with stage II lung adenocarcinoma. Material: PBMCs, obtained before any cancer treatment. The J gene is TRBJ2-5, the V gene TRBV2, with no clear D. The CDR3 spells CASSPELRKTQYF. The DNA of the CDR3 is TGTGCCAGCAGCCCTGAACTGCGAAAGACCCAGTACTTC.